Given below is one T cell receptor beta chain in context. These data belong to a study of blood T cell repertoires in COVID-19. About the research overall: In each case, the material was cDNA or gDNA derived from T cells, B-cell-depleted T cells, or PBMCs.

This CDR3 has 16 amino acids. Germline V lookup: CDR1 GTSNPN, CDR2 SVGIG (reference sequence). J gave up 8 bases and V 2 bases, and 8 bases lay outside the gene matches. In the original processing: Amplification with reference gene primers provided the estimates of nucleated cell counts. Sequenced by immunoSEQ multiplex PCR; TCRdb stores in-frame clones only, minus some. That table is the source of V, J and clone size, and D and trimming were worked out from the DNA. The table records approximately 43,000 clones, 65% to 85% of them present only once. The gene calls are TRBV30 and TRBJ2-1; 14 positions match TRBD2. Specimen: peripheral blood. This TCR was sampled from a man aged 40-49 years with active or convalescent COVID-19. This CDR3 is CAWSLGTSGSIDEQFF. For the CDR3, the DNA is TGTGCCTGGAGTCTAGGGACTAGCGGGAGTATCGATGAGCAGTTCTTC.